This T cell receptor (beta chain) was sequenced during a study of T cell responses to AZD1222 COVID-19 vaccine. Study observations and caveats: Unmutated variant regions are reportedly the target of nearly half of TCRs that are spike-specific.

Generated by immunoSEQ multiplex PCR, the TCRdb table keeps only in-frame clones and is missing some. The repertoire consists of 110,000 to 150,000 clones, with around 91% occurring once and the leading ten covering approximately 4.5%. Germline V CDR1 and CDR2: SEHNR, FQNEAQ (reference sequence). This CDR3 is built from 19 residues. The V end was cut by 4 bases, the J end by 2 bases, with 21 bases between. Of note for this clone: Antigen specificity is unknown.

The sequenced sample was peripheral blood, obtained on day 0 of AZD1222 vaccination. This sequence was found in an adult in good health. The chain has TRBV7-9 and TRBJ2-6, with D tentatively TRBD2 (5 bases). This CDR3 is CASSSDGIDPLAGANVLTF. DNA of the CDR3: TGTGCCAGCAGCTCGGACGGGATAGATCCCCTCGCTGGGGCCAACGTCCTGACTTTC.